The TCR beta chain under discussion was sequenced for a study of blood T cells in healthy people across ages. Whole-study results and caveats: As naive T cell percentage varied, TCR beta diversity correlated strongly with it. Higher diversity and more naive CD4+ cells were features of long-lived donors, compared to aged donors. Naive and antigen-experienced cells were not separated, limiting conclusive comparison.

As to this clonotype: Its antigen is currently unknown.

Donors each provided about 10 milliliters of peripheral blood. Trimming took off 1 base at V and 8 bases at J, with 20 bases between the two ends. The CDR3 runs to 16 residues. Germline CDR1 is SGHAT and CDR2 is FQNNGV. Alongside a J-beta primer mix, a sample-barcoded 5' primer served in a second PCR lasting about 6 to 12 cycles. TCRdb redid the calling of the 5' RACE reads with MiXCR, one entry per CDR3 protein. The repertoire holds 1.5 million to 2 million distinct CDR3 sequences, 49% seen once, with approximately 2.1% in the top ten. The chain uses TRBV11-2 and TRBJ1-2, with D maybe TRBD1 (5 bases). Sequenced sample: blood. The receptor was derived from a woman aged 40 to 49 in good health. The CDR3 sequence: CASSLVSRGTLGGYTF. The CDR3 nucleotides read TGTGCCAGCAGCTTAGTCTCTCGGGGGACCCTTGGCGGCTACACCTTC.